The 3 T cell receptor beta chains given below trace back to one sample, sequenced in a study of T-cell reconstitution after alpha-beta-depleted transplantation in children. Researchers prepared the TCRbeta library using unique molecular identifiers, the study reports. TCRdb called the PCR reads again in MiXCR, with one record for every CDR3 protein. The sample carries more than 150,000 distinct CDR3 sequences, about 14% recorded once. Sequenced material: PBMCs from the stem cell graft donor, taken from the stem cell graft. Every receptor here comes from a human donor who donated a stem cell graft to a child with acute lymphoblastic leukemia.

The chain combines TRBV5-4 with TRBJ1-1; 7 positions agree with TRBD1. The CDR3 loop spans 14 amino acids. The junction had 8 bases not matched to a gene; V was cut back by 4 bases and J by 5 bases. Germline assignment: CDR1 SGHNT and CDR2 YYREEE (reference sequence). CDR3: CASSRTTGETEAFF. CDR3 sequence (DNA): TGTGCCAGCAGCAGAACAACAGGGGAAACTGAAGCTTTCTTT. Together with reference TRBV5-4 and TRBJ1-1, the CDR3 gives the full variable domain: ETGVTQSPTHLIKTRGQQVTLRCSSQSGHNTVSWYQQALGQGPQFIFQYYREEENGRGNFPPRFSGLQFPNYSSELNVNALELDDSALYLCASSRTTGETEAFFGQGTRLTVV.

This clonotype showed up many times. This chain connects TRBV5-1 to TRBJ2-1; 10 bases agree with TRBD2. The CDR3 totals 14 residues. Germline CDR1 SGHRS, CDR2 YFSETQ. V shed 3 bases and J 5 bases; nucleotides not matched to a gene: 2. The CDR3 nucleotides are TGCGCCAGCAGCTCGACTAGCGGGCACAATGAGCAGTTCTTC. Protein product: CASSSTSGHNEQFF. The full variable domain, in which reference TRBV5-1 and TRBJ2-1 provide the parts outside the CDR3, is KAGVTQTPRYLIKTRGQQVTLSCSPISGHRSVSWYQQTPGQGLQFLFEYFSETQRNKGNFPGRFSGRQFSNSRSEMNVSTLELGDSALYLCASSSTSGHNEQFFGPGTRLTVL.

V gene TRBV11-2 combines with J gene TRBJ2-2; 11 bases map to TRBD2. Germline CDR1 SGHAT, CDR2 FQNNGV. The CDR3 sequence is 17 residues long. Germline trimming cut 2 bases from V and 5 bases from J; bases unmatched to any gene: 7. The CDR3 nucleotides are TGTGCCAGCAGCTTACTTCGGACTAGCGGGCGGACCGGGGAGCTGTTTTTT. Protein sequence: CASSLLRTSGRTGELFF.